This is a list of T cell receptor beta chains from one sample in a study of T-cell memory formation after mild COVID-19. TCRdb processed the 5' RACE reads anew with MiXCR; each CDR3 protein has one entry. The sample lists some 150,000 distinct CDR3 sequences, roughly a quarter occurring once. Specimen: PBMCs or a T cell subset sorted from them (not recorded which). The receptors shown here come from an adult woman who had mild COVID-19 (a few samples of this study predate the infection). Cell type and time point are not known. CDR3s leave out the opening cysteine and the closing phenylalanine or tryptophan. The order of the fields is V gene, CDR3 protein.

>TRBV4-2
ASSQRTSGRSSTDTQY
>TRBV7-6
ASSLVRSYNSPLH
>TRBV6-2/TRBV6-3
ASSYGFESYEQY
>TRBV25-1
ATHRGTEAF
>TRBV5-1
ASSEAGKSYEQY
>TRBV5-1
ASSDSDTIY
>TRBV10-3
AISESKAGVFTGELF
>TRBV4-1
ASSQDEYRVSSYNEQF
>TRBV24-1
ARRWDSAINQPQH
>TRBV6-1
ASSEKEADTQY
>TRBV20-1
SARDGKSRPDYGYT
>TRBV12-3/TRBV12-4
ASRGTSGIQETQY
>TRBV5-1
ASREGQTYEQY
>TRBV11-2
ASSPTEGGYSPLH
>TRBV6-5
ASRSQALYGYT
>TRBV11-3
ASSLTGENTYEQY
>TRBV4-2
ASSLGEGLSTGELF
>TRBV7-3
ASSLGAADGYT
>TRBV7-8
ASSLVGGRLTYEQY
>TRBV12-3/TRBV12-4
AGVGTANTEAF
>TRBV15
ATSRRGSSNQPQH
>TRBV4-1
ASSQALGGGEQY
>TRBV2
ASSASGGGPTDTQY